This entry describes one TCR beta chain. Its matching antigen is unknown. The CDR3 contains 16 residues. The germline V gene encodes CDR1 LGHNA and CDR2 YNFKEQ. V gave up 1 base and J gave up 0 bases, with 13 bases separating them. The sample is drawn from a study of beta chain features in type 1 diabetes. Study-wide context: Cells sorted and examined across all samples totaled approximately 100,000,000.

Expressed TCRB transcripts were sequenced, since all the RNA that had been isolated was reverse transcribed. The assay was immunoSEQ multiplex PCR, and TCRdb's table has in-frame clones only and misses some. In the table there are about 330,000 clones, roughly 11% of which are singletons. Researchers reported sorting CD4+ naive, central memory, regulatory and stem cell-like memory cells via CD45RO/CCR7/CD25/CD127/CD95/CD27. Regarding the study as a whole: The naive, central memory and Treg TCRB repertoires of patients appeared to be more similar to one another than those of healthy donors. Patients with Type 1 diabetes showed moderately but significantly shorter TCRB CDR3s in all four CD4+ subsets.

Sequenced material: naive CD4+ T cells from blood. The chain couples TRBV4-2 to TRBJ2-7; maybe TRBD2 (6 bases). This sequence was found in a woman in her 30s in good health. The DNA of the CDR3 is TGTGCCAGCAGCCAAGTCGGCGGGGCCCCCTCCTACGAGCAGTACTTC. Encoded protein: CASSQVGGAPSYEQYF.